Listed below are T cell receptor beta chains from one sample, sequenced in a study of shared clonotypes between healthy human individuals. Clones were read by immunoSEQ multiplex PCR, and TCRdb kept only the in-frame ones, dropping some. The sample has about 510,000 clones, 90% to 96% seen once; the top ten hold under 0.06%. Sequenced sample: naive CD4+ T cells sorted from blood. All receptors come from a woman aged 30 to 39 in good health. The CDR3 runs from the conserved cysteine through the conserved F or W. The order of the fields is CDR3 protein, CDR3 DNA, D gene, V gene, J gene, clone size. The D gene is left open where the match is weak. Expanded clones get a size class; other rows say once, few or many, or leave the size out.

cdr3_aa: CASSRARDGSGNTIYF; cdr3_nt: TGTGCCAGCAGTAGGGCACGGGACGGCTCTGGAAACACCATATATTTT; d_call: -; v_call: TRBV2; j_call: TRBJ1-3; clone_size: -
cdr3_aa: CASSSSGQGPLRAEAFF; cdr3_nt: TGTGCCAGCAGTTCGTCGGGACAGGGCCCCCTGAGGGCTGAAGCTTTCTTT; d_call: TRBD1; v_call: TRBV28; j_call: TRBJ1-1; clone_size: -
cdr3_aa: CASSLRHPKPDTQYF; cdr3_nt: TGTGCCAGCAGCCTAAGACACCCCAAACCAGATACGCAGTATTTT; d_call: -; v_call: TRBV11-2; j_call: TRBJ2-3; clone_size: -
cdr3_aa: CASFGRNSGSYEQYF; cdr3_nt: TGTGCCAGCTTCGGGAGAAATTCGGGGTCCTACGAGCAGTACTTC; d_call: -; v_call: TRBV28; j_call: TRBJ2-7; clone_size: -
cdr3_aa: CASSYPPGQGVPGETQYF; cdr3_nt: TGTGCCAGCAGCTATCCACCGGGACAGGGGGTTCCTGGAGAGACCCAGTACTTC; d_call: -; v_call: TRBV21-1; j_call: TRBJ2-5; clone_size: -
cdr3_aa: CSVGDSQPQHF; cdr3_nt: TGCAGCGTAGGGGATTCTCAGCCCCAGCATTTT; d_call: -; v_call: TRBV29-1; j_call: TRBJ1-5; clone_size: -
cdr3_aa: CASSTLTHEGGTDTQYF; cdr3_nt: TGTGCCAGTAGTACCCTAACGCATGAAGGGGGGACAGATACGCAGTATTTT; d_call: -; v_call: TRBV19; j_call: TRBJ2-3; clone_size: once
cdr3_aa: CASSENMGYEQYF; cdr3_nt: TGTGCCAGCAGTGAAAACATGGGGTACGAGCAGTACTTC; d_call: -; v_call: TRBV2; j_call: TRBJ2-7; clone_size: once
cdr3_aa: CASSLSHPGAGEQYF; cdr3_nt: TGTGCCAGCAGTTTATCGCATCCGGGAGCAGGGGAGCAGTACTTC; d_call: -; v_call: TRBV27; j_call: TRBJ2-7; clone_size: once
cdr3_aa: CASSLKEAYNEQFF; cdr3_nt: TGCGCCAGCAGCTTAAAGGAAGCCTACAATGAGCAGTTCTTC; d_call: -; v_call: TRBV5-1; j_call: TRBJ2-1; clone_size: few
cdr3_aa: CASSLDLELGTQYF; cdr3_nt: TGTGCCAGCAGCTTAGATTTGGAACTAGGGACCCAGTACTTC; d_call: -; v_call: TRBV11-2; j_call: TRBJ2-5; clone_size: -
cdr3_aa: CASSSGDTLSSAFF; cdr3_nt: TGTGCCAGCAGTTCCGGGGACACCCTTTCGTCGGCTTTCTTT; d_call: -; v_call: TRBV28; j_call: TRBJ1-1; clone_size: -
cdr3_aa: CASSPQAWGGLKTQYF; cdr3_nt: TGTGCCAGCTCACCACAGGCCTGGGGCGGTCTAAAGACCCAGTACTTC; d_call: -; v_call: TRBV18; j_call: TRBJ2-5; clone_size: -
cdr3_aa: CASSRGSDYGYTF; cdr3_nt: TGTGCCAGCTCCAGGGGGTCGGACTATGGCTACACCTTC; d_call: TRBD1; v_call: TRBV19; j_call: TRBJ1-2; clone_size: -
cdr3_aa: CASSRLEGPNEKLFF; cdr3_nt: TGCGCCAGCAGCCGGCTAGAGGGTCCTAATGAAAAACTGTTTTTT; d_call: -; v_call: TRBV5-1; j_call: TRBJ1-4; clone_size: -
cdr3_aa: CASSSSGPGHLYEQYF; cdr3_nt: TGTGCCAGCAGTTCCTCCGGGCCCGGTCACCTCTACGAGCAGTACTTC; d_call: -; v_call: TRBV28; j_call: TRBJ2-7; clone_size: -
cdr3_aa: CASSLGGLAGAETQYF; cdr3_nt: TGTGCCAGCAGCCTGGGGGGTCTAGCGGGAGCAGAGACCCAGTACTTC; d_call: TRBD2; v_call: TRBV13; j_call: TRBJ2-5; clone_size: -
cdr3_aa: CASSWASGSYNEQFF; cdr3_nt: TGTGCCAGCAGCTGGGCTAGCGGGAGTTACAATGAGCAGTTCTTC; d_call: TRBD2; v_call: TRBV11-2; j_call: TRBJ2-1; clone_size: -
cdr3_aa: CASSPDRGGLNTEAFF; cdr3_nt: TGTGCCAGCAGTCCTGACAGGGGCGGCCTGAACACTGAAGCTTTCTTT; d_call: TRBD1; v_call: TRBV28; j_call: TRBJ1-1; clone_size: -
cdr3_aa: CASSIVEGSETQYF; cdr3_nt: TGTGCCAGTAGTATAGTGGAGGGGTCAGAGACCCAGTACTTC; d_call: -; v_call: TRBV19; j_call: TRBJ2-5; clone_size: -
cdr3_aa: CASGRQGGNQPQHF; cdr3_nt: TGTGCCAGCGGACGACAGGGCGGCAATCAGCCCCAGCATTTT; d_call: TRBD1; v_call: TRBV6-5; j_call: TRBJ1-5; clone_size: -
cdr3_aa: CASSPSSGIPDVFF; cdr3_nt: TGTGCCAGCTCACCCTCTAGCGGGATCCCGGACGTTTTCTTC; d_call: TRBD2; v_call: TRBV18; j_call: TRBJ2-1; clone_size: -
cdr3_aa: CASRLAGGADTQYF; cdr3_nt: TGTGCCAGCAGGCTAGCGGGAGGGGCAGATACGCAGTATTTT; d_call: TRBD2; v_call: TRBV28; j_call: TRBJ2-3; clone_size: -
cdr3_aa: CASSPSVAGKNIQYF; cdr3_nt: TGTGCCAGCTCACCTTCTGTGGCAGGAAAAAACATTCAGTACTTC; d_call: -; v_call: TRBV18; j_call: TRBJ2-4; clone_size: -
cdr3_aa: CASTDRAPDTQYF; cdr3_nt: TGTGCCAGCACGGACAGGGCCCCAGATACGCAGTATTTT; d_call: TRBD1; v_call: TRBV28; j_call: TRBJ2-3; clone_size: -
cdr3_aa: CASSFQGLGAFF; cdr3_nt: TGTGCCAGCAGCTTCCAGGGGCTGGGTGCTTTCTTT; d_call: -; v_call: TRBV5-6; j_call: TRBJ1-1; clone_size: -
cdr3_aa: CASSPFRDRSTDTQYF; cdr3_nt: TGTGCCAGCTCACCCTTCCGGGACAGGAGCACAGATACGCAGTATTTT; d_call: TRBD1; v_call: TRBV18; j_call: TRBJ2-3; clone_size: once
cdr3_aa: CASSLYSYEQYF; cdr3_nt: TGTGCCAGCAGTTTATATTCCTACGAGCAGTACTTC; d_call: -; v_call: TRBV28; j_call: TRBJ2-7; clone_size: -
cdr3_aa: CASSQHRDTNSPLHF; cdr3_nt: TGTGCCAGCAGCCAGCACCGGGACACAAATTCACCCCTCCACTTT; d_call: -; v_call: TRBV4-2; j_call: TRBJ1-6; clone_size: -
cdr3_aa: CASSWGQGIEQNYGYTF; cdr3_nt: TGCGCCAGCAGCTGGGGACAGGGAATAGAACAGAACTATGGCTACACCTTC; d_call: TRBD1; v_call: TRBV5-1; j_call: TRBJ1-2; clone_size: -
cdr3_aa: CASSPDRGYEQYF; cdr3_nt: TGTGCCAGCAGTCCGGACAGGGGTTACGAGCAGTACTTC; d_call: TRBD1; v_call: TRBV5-4; j_call: TRBJ2-7; clone_size: -
cdr3_aa: CASYRDTTDTQYF; cdr3_nt: TGTGCCAGCTACCGGGACACCACAGATACGCAGTATTTT; d_call: -; v_call: TRBV28; j_call: TRBJ2-3; clone_size: -
cdr3_aa: CAWRAGTGREKLFF; cdr3_nt: TGTGCCTGGAGGGCCGGGACAGGGAGGGAAAAACTGTTTTTT; d_call: TRBD1; v_call: TRBV30; j_call: TRBJ1-4; clone_size: once
cdr3_aa: CASSGQGDGYTF; cdr3_nt: TGTGCCAGCAGTGGACAGGGGGATGGCTACACCTTC; d_call: TRBD1; v_call: TRBV2; j_call: TRBJ1-2; clone_size: few
cdr3_aa: CASSLWMNTEAFF; cdr3_nt: TGTGCCAGCAGCTTATGGATGAACACTGAAGCTTTCTTT; d_call: -; v_call: TRBV16; j_call: TRBJ1-1; clone_size: -
cdr3_aa: CASSGPSSPSTDTQYF; cdr3_nt: TGTGCCAGCAGCGGCCCTTCTTCCCCTAGCACAGATACGCAGTATTTT; d_call: -; v_call: TRBV9; j_call: TRBJ2-3; clone_size: -
cdr3_aa: CASSPGIARTVSNQPQHF; cdr3_nt: TGTGCCAGCAGTCCCGGGATAGCGCGCACCGTAAGCAATCAGCCCCAGCATTTT; d_call: -; v_call: TRBV27; j_call: TRBJ1-5; clone_size: -
cdr3_aa: CASSTVTGSLNTEAFF; cdr3_nt: TGTGCCAGTAGTACTGTTACCGGGTCCCTGAACACTGAAGCTTTCTTT; d_call: -; v_call: TRBV19; j_call: TRBJ1-1; clone_size: -
cdr3_aa: CASSQGILASAMSEQYF; cdr3_nt: TGCGCCAGCAGCCAAGGTATCCTAGCTTCAGCCATGAGCGAGCAGTACTTC; d_call: -; v_call: TRBV4-1; j_call: TRBJ2-7; clone_size: -
cdr3_aa: CASSLDRGRTQYF; cdr3_nt: TGTGCCAGCAGCTTGGACAGGGGCCGGACCCAGTACTTC; d_call: TRBD1; v_call: TRBV7-7; j_call: TRBJ2-5; clone_size: -
cdr3_aa: CASRSSGANVLTF; cdr3_nt: TGTGCCAGCAGATCCTCTGGGGCCAACGTCCTGACTTTC; d_call: -; v_call: TRBV27; j_call: TRBJ2-6; clone_size: few
cdr3_aa: CASSFQVNYGYTF; cdr3_nt: TGTGCCAGCAGTTTTCAGGTTAACTATGGCTACACCTTC; d_call: -; v_call: TRBV28; j_call: TRBJ1-2; clone_size: -
cdr3_aa: CASSRPSGRTDTQYF; cdr3_nt: TGTGCCAGCTCACGGCCCAGCGGGAGAACAGATACGCAGTATTTT; d_call: TRBD2; v_call: TRBV18; j_call: TRBJ2-3; clone_size: -
cdr3_aa: CASSMPRATEAFF; cdr3_nt: TGTGCCAGTAGTATGCCACGAGCCACTGAAGCTTTCTTT; d_call: -; v_call: TRBV19; j_call: TRBJ1-1; clone_size: -
cdr3_aa: CASSGPDGYTF; cdr3_nt: TGTGCCAGCAGCGGCCCCGATGGCTACACCTTC; d_call: -; v_call: TRBV9; j_call: TRBJ1-2; clone_size: -
cdr3_aa: CASSRDSGEQYF; cdr3_nt: TGTGCCAGCAGTCGGGACAGCGGCGAGCAGTACTTC; d_call: TRBD1; v_call: TRBV2; j_call: TRBJ2-7; clone_size: once